The 3 T cell receptor beta chains listed next were all sequenced from one sample in a study of CD8 T cells in Susac syndrome. It was with random hexamers that roughly 0.45 to 1 ug RNA was reverse transcribed. TCRdb re-called the immunoSEQ multiplex PCR reads with MiXCR, one entry per CDR3 protein. The sample has over 150,000 distinct CDR3 sequences, roughly 95% seen once. The specimen sequenced was CD4+ T cells from PBMCs. These receptors all stem from a human donor with Susac syndrome.

The rearrangement uses TRBV20-1 and TRBJ1-2; no firm D call. CDR1 and CDR2 (germline): DFQATT, SNEGSKA (reference sequence). The CDR3 spans 10 residues. V was shortened by 6 bases and J by 7 bases, with 9 bases between the two germline ends. The CDR3, as DNA: TGCAGTGCCAATCCGGGTGGCTACACCTTC. Residues: CSANPGGYTF.

V gene TRBV20-1 combines with J gene TRBJ1-2; D gene unclear. This CDR3 region has 13 residues. Trimming stripped 2 bases from V and 3 bases from J, with 10 bases between. Germline CDR1 reads DFQATT; CDR2 reads SNEGSKA (reference sequence). CDR3 DNA: TGCAGTGCTAGATCCCCAGGCTACTATGGCTACACCTTC. Its protein product is CSARSPGYYGYTF.

The chain employs TRBV29-1 and TRBJ1-2, with TRBD1 identical over 9 bases. The J segment lost 7 bases and the V segment lost 3 bases, leaving 3 bases of the junction unmatched. The CDR3 is made up of 12 amino acids. Germline loops: CDR1 SQVTM, CDR2 ANQGSEA. The CDR3 DNA reads TGCAGCGTTGACGGACAGGGGACTGGCTACACCTTC. Translation: CSVDGQGTGYTF.